The entry below describes one T cell receptor beta chain. Its target is not known. In blood CD8+ and CD4+ T cells, TCR beta underwent sequencing. The multiple sclerosis controls, all treatment-naive patients, had relapsing-remitting disease that was stable or active. This specimen comes from a study of CD8 T cells in Susac syndrome. Study outcomes and limitations: The authors acknowledged that the study's TCR sequencing and HLA analysis involved relatively few individuals.

Random-hexamer reverse transcription was applied to about 0.5 to 1 ug RNA. Amplification of the TCR beta CDR3 was carried out by immunoSEQ multiplex PCR, which spanned a total of 54 Vbeta and 13 Jbeta segments. TCRdb reprocessed the immunoSEQ multiplex PCR reads with MiXCR, giving one entry per CDR3 protein. The sample has roughly 200,000 distinct CDR3 sequences, 85% to 95% seen once. CDR3 length: 12 residues. The germline CDR1 and CDR2 sequences are SQVTM and ANQGSEA. Trimming pared 7 bases from V and 0 bases from J, leaving 9 bases between. Sequences were obtained from CD8+ T cells from PBMCs. This chain connects TRBV29-1 to TRBJ1-1; D is undetermined. The receptor's source is a human donor with multiple sclerosis. CDR3 sequence (DNA): TGCAGCGCAGTGAGCTTGAACACTGAAGCTTTCTTT. It specifies CSAVSLNTEAFF.